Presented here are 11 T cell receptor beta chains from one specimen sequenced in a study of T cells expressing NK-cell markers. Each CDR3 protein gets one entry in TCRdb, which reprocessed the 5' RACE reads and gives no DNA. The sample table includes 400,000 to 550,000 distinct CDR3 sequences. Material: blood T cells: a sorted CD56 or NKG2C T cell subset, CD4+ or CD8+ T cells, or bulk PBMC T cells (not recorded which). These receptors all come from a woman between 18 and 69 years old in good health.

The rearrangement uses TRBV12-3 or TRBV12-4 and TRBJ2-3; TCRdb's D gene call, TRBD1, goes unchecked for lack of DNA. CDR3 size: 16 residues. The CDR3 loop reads CASSLGLVGGLDTQYF.

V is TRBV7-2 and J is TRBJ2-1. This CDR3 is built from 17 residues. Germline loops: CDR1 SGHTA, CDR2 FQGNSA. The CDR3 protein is CASSLSRWESSYNEQFF.

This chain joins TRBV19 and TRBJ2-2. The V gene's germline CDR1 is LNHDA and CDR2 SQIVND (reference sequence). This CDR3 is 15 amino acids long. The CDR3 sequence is CASSGMIALTGELFF.

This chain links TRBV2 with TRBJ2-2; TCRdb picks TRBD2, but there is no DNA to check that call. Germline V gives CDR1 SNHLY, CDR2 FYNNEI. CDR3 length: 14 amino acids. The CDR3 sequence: CASRAGGVTGELFF.

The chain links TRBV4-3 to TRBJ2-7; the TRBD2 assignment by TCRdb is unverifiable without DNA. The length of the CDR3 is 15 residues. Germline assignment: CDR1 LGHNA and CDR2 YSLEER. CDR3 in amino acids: CASSQEAGGHYEQYF.

The CDR3 loop is CAISARGSGENYGYTF. The gene calls are TRBV10-3 and TRBJ1-2; without DNA, the TCRdb call of TRBD1 cannot be checked. Germline V gene lookup returns CDR1 ENHRY and CDR2 SYGVKD. CDR3 length equals 16 residues.

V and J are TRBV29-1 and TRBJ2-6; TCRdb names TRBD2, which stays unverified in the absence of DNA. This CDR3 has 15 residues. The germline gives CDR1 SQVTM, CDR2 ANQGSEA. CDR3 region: CSVPAVGSGANVLTF.

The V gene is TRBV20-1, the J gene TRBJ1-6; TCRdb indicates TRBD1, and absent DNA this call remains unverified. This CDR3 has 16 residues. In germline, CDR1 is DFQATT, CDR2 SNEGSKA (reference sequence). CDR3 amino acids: CSATPRLGQLNSPLHF.

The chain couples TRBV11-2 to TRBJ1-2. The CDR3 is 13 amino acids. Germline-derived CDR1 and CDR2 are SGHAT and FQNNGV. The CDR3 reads CASSTYSENGYTF.

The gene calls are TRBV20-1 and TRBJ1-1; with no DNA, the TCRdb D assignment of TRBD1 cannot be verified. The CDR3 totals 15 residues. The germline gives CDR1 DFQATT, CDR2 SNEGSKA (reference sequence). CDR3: CSARDPRGPNTEAFF.

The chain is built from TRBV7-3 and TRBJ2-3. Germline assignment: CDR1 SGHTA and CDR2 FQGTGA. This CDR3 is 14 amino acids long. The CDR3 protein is CASSLSASSDTQYF. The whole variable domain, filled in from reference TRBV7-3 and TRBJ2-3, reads GAGVSQTPSNKVTEKGKYVELRCDPISGHTALYWYRQSLGQGPEFLIYFQGTGAADDSGLPNDRFFAVRPEGSVSTLKIQRTERGDSAVYLCASSLSASSDTQYFGPGTRLTVL.